The source of this T cell receptor delta chain is a study of gammadelta T cells in human blood. General study findings and limits: Polyclonal expansion of innate γδ T cells after birth appeared microbially driven.

This clone was observed a few times. The antigen is not known. A read error may explain this, as a much larger clone is one base away. The identical CDR3 is also encoded by other nucleotide sequences in the sample. TCRdb reanalysed the RT-PCR reads via CATT. The profile shows 750 to 900 delta-chain clones, about three fifths of them singletons. The CDR3 is 18 residues long. Germline V CDR1 and CDR2: GEAIGNYY, EKD. This sequence was found in a newborn. The chain has TRDV2 and TRDJ3; 7 bases agree with TRDD3. Specimen: non-Vgamma9Vdelta2 gamma-delta T cells from cord blood. CDR3 DNA: TGTGCCTGTGACACTCTCGACTGGGGAGAGGGAGACACCCGTCAGATGTTTTTC. Translation gives CACDTLDWGEGDTRQMFF.